The sequence of this T cell receptor (beta chain) was determined in a study of blood T cell repertoires in COVID-19. Germline assignment: CDR1 LNHDA and CDR2 SQIVND (reference sequence). J gave up 6 bases and V 7 bases, and 11 bases lay outside the gene matches. This CDR3 is built from 14 residues. The table came from immunoSEQ multiplex PCR; TCRdb's copy has only in-frame clones and leaves some out. The sample holds more than 200,000 clones, around 87% seen once. This sequence originates from a man younger than 40 in a cohort exposed to, infected with or recovered from COVID-19 (not recorded which). J is TRBJ1-1 and V is TRBV19; 7 bases fit TRBD1. Sequencing was performed on PBMCs or T cells enriched from blood (not recorded which). CDR3 bases: TGTGCCAGTAATTACCGGGACAGTCTGGCTGAAGCTTTCTTT. Amino acid sequence: CASNYRDSLAEAFF. Full variable domain (remainder filled in from reference TRBV19 and TRBJ1-1): DGGITQSPKYLFRKEGQNVTLSCEQNLNHDAMYWYRQDPGQGLRLIYYSQIVNDFQKGDIAEGYSVSREKKESFPLTVTSAQKNPTAFYLCASNYRDSLAEAFFGQGTRLTVV.